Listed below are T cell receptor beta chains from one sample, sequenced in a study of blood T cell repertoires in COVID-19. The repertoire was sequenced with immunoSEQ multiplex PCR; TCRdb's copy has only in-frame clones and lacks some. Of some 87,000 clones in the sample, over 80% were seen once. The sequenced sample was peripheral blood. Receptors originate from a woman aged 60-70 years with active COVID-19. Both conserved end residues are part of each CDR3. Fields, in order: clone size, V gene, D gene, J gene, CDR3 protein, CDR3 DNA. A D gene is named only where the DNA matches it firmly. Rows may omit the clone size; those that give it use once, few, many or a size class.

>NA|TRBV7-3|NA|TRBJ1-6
CASSLRQGNSSPLHF
TGTGCCAGCAGCTTAAGGCAGGGGAACAGTTCACCCCTCCACTTT
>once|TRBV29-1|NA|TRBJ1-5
CSVATGNQPQHF
TGCAGCGTAGCAACAGGAAATCAGCCCCAGCATTTT
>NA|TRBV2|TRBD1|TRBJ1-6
CASTQAGTGGGISYNSPLHF
TGTGCCAGCACCCAGGCAGGGACAGGGGGCGGGATCTCCTATAATTCACCCCTCCACTTT
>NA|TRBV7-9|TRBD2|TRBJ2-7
CASSFSGSSYEQYF
TGTGCCAGCAGCTTTAGCGGGAGCTCCTACGAGCAGTACTTC
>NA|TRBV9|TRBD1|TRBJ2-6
CASSKTGTGRSGANVLTF
TGTGCCAGCAGCAAAACCGGGACAGGGCGCTCTGGGGCCAACGTCCTGACTTTC
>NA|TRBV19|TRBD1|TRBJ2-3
CARQGARGTDTQYF
TGTGCCAGGCAGGGGGCGCGGGGCACAGATACGCAGTATTTT
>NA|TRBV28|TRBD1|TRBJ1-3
CASSTRTGDSGNTIYF
TGTGCCAGCAGTACAAGGACAGGGGATTCTGGAAACACCATATATTTT
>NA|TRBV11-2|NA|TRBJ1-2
CASSLVQPYGYTF
TGTGCCAGCAGCTTAGTACAGCCCTATGGCTACACCTTC
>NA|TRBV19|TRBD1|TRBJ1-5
CASSPGTGFQPQHF
TGTGCCAGTAGTCCGGGGACAGGGTTTCAGCCCCAGCATTTT
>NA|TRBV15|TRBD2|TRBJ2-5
CATSGRGGAETQYF
TGTGCCACCAGCGGACGCGGGGGGGCAGAGACCCAGTACTTC
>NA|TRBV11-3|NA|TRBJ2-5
CASSLGLGLYQETQYF
TGTGCCAGCAGCTTAGGGCTGGGGCTGTACCAAGAGACCCAGTACTTC
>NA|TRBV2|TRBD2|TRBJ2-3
CASGLAGTQGTDTQYF
TGTGCCAGCGGTCTAGCGGGGACCCAGGGCACAGATACGCAGTATTTT
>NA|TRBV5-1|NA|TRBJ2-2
CASSLSGGAGELFF
TGCGCCAGCAGCTTGTCTGGAGGGGCCGGGGAGCTGTTTTTT
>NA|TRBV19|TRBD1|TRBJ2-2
CASSLLDRAGTGELFF
TGTGCCAGTAGTCTCTTGGACAGGGCGGGCACCGGGGAGCTGTTTTTT
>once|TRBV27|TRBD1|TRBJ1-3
CASTNPDREAACSGNTIYF
TGTGCCAGCACCAACCCGGACAGGGAGGCCGCTTGTTCTGGAAACACCATATATTTT
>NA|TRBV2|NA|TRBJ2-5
CASSETRQETQYF
TGTGCCAGCAGTGAAACCAGGCAAGAGACCCAGTACTTC
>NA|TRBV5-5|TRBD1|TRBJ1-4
CASSSEGALGEKLFF
TGTGCCAGCAGCTCCGAGGGGGCGCTTGGTGAAAAACTGTTTTTT
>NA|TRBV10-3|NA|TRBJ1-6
CAIRGTDYNSPLHF
TGTGCCATCAGGGGCACCGACTATAATTCACCCCTCCACTTT
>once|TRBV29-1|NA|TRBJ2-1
CSVVSWAEQFF
TGCAGCGTTGTATCATGGGCTGAGCAGTTCTTC